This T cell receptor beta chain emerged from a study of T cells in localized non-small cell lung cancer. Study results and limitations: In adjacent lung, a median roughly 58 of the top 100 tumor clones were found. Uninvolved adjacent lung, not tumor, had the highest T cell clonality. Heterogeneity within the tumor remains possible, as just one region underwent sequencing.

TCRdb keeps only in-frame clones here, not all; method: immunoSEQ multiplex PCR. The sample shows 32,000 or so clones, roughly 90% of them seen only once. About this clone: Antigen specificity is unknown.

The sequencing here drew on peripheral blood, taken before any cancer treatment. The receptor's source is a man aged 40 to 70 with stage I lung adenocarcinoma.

CDR3: CAISVGEGYGYTF. The CDR3 nucleotides read TGTGCCATCAGTGTGGGGGAGGGGTATGGCTACACCTTC. The chain has TRBV10-3 and TRBJ1-2; D might be TRBD1 (5 bases). In germline, CDR1 is ENHRY, CDR2 SYGVKD. V lost 4 bases and J 5 bases, leaving 11 bases between the germline ends. The CDR3 is made up of 13 amino acids.